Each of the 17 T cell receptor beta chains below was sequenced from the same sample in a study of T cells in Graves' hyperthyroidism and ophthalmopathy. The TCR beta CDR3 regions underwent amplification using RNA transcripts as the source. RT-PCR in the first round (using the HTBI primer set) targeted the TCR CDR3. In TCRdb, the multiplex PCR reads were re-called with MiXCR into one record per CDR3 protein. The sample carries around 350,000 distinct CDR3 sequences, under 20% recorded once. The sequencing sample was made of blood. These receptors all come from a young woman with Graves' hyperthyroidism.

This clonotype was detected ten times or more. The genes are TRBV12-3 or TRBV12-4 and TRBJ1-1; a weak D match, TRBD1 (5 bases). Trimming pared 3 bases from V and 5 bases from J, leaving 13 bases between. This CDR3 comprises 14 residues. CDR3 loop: CASSFSGAGTEAFF. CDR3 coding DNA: TGTGCCAGCAGTTTCTCCGGGGCAGGGACTGAAGCTTTCTTT.

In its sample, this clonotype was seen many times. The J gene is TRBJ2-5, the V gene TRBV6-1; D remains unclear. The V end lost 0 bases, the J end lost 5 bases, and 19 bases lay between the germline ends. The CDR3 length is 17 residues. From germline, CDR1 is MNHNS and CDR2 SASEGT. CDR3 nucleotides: TGTGCCAGCAGTGAAGCCCGAGTCCCATATAATGAGGAGACCCAGTACTTC. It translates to CASSEARVPYNEETQYF.

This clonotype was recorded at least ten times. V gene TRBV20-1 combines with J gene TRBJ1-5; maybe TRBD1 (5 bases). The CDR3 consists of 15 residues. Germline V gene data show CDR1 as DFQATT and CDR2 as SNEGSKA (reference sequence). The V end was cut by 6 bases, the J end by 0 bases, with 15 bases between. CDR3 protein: CSAIDTGYSNQPQHF. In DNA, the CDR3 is TGCAGTGCGATAGACACAGGTTATAGCAATCAGCCCCAGCATTTT.

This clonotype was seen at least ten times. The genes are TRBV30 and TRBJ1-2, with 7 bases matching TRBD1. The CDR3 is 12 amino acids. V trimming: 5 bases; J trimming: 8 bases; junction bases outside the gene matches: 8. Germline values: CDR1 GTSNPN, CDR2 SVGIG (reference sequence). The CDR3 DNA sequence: TGTGCCTGGCTACCAGGACAGGAGGGCTACACCTTC. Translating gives CAWLPGQEGYTF.

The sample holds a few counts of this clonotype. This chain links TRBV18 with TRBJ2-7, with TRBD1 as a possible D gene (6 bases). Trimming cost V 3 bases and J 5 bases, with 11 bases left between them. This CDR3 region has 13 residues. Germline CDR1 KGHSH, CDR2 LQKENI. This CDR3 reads CASSPARGNEQYF. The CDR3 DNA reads TGTGCCAGCTCACCGGCCAGGGGCAACGAGCAGTACTTC.

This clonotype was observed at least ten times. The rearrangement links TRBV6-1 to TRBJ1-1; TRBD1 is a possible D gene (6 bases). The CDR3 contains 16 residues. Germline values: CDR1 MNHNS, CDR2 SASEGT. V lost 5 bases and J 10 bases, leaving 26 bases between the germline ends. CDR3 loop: CASSPQGGHPAGRAFF. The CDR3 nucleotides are TGTGCCAGCAGTCCCCAAGGGGGACATCCCGCTGGTAGAGCTTTCTTT.

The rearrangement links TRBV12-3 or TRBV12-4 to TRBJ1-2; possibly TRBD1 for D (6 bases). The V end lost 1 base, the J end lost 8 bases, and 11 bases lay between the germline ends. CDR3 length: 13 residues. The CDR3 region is CASSLGIGGGYTF. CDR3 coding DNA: TGTGCCAGCAGTTTAGGGATAGGGGGAGGCTACACCTTC.

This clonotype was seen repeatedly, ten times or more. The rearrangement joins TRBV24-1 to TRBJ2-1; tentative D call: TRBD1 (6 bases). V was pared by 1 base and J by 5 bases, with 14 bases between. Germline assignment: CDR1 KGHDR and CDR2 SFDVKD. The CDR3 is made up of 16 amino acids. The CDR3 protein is CATSDFLGDRNNEQFF. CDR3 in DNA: TGTGCCACCAGTGATTTCTTGGGCGACAGGAACAATGAGCAGTTCTTC.

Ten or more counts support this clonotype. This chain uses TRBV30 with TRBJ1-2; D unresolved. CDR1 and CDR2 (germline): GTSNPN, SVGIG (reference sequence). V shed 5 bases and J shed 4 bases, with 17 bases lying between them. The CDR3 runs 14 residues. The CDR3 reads CAWQFRREVYGYTF. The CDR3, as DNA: TGTGCCTGGCAGTTTCGACGGGAGGTCTATGGCTACACCTTC.

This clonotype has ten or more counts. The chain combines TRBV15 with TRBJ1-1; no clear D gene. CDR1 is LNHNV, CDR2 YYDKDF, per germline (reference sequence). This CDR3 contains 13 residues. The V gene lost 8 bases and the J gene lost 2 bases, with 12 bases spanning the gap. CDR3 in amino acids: CATGRLGNTEAFF. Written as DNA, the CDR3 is TGTGCCACCGGTAGGCTAGGAAACACTGAAGCTTTCTTT.

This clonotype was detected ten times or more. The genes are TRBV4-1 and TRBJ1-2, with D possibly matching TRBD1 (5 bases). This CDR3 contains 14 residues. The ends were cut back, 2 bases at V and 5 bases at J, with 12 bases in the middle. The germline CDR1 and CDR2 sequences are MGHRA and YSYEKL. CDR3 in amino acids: CASSQSSGTYGYTF. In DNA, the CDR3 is TGCGCCAGCAGCCAATCTTCCGGGACGTATGGCTACACCTTC.

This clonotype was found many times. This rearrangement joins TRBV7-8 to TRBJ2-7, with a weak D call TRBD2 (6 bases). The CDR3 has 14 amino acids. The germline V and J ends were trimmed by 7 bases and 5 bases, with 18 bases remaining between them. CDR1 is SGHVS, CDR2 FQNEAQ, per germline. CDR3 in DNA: TGTGCCAGCAATCCCGGGACTCCTAGTGACGAGCAGTACTTC. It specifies CASNPGTPSDEQYF.

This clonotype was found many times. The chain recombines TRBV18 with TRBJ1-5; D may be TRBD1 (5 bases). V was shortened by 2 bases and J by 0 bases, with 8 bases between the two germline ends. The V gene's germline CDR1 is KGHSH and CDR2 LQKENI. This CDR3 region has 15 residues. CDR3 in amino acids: CASSPWGNSNQPQHF. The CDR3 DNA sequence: TGTGCCAGCTCACCATGGGGCAATAGCAATCAGCCCCAGCATTTT. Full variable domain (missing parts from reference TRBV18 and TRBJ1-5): NAGVMQNPRHLVRRRGQEARLRCSPMKGHSHVYWYRQLPEEGLKFMVYLQKENIIDESGMPKERFSAEFPKEGPSILRIQQVVRGDSAAYFCASSPWGNSNQPQHFGDGTRLSIL.

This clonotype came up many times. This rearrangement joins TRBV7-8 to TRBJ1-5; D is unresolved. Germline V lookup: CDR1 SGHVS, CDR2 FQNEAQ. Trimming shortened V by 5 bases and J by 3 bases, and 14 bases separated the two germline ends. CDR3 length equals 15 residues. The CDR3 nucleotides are TGTGCCAGCAGCCTAAGGAGAGCGTACAATCAGCCCCAGCATTTT. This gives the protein CASSLRRAYNQPQHF.

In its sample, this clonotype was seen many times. This chain's CDR3 is CASSPRGEVYYEQYF. The CDR3 DNA follows: TGTGCCAGCAGCCCCCGCGGAGAGGTCTACTACGAGCAGTACTTC. The chain joins TRBV3-1 to TRBJ2-7; D remains ambiguous. Trimming shortened V by 4 bases and J by 3 bases, and 16 bases separated the two germline ends. Germline CDR1 reads LGHDT; CDR2 reads YNNKEL (reference sequence). This CDR3 contains 15 residues.

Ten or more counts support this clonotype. The CDR3 is CASSSYRNTPDQETQYF. The CDR3 coding sequence is TGTGCCAGCAGTTCCTACCGAAACACCCCCGACCAAGAGACCCAGTACTTC. The chain has TRBV11-2 and TRBJ2-5, with D unclear. The CDR3 is 17 amino acids. Germline V gene lookup returns CDR1 SGHAT and CDR2 FQNNGV. V lost 6 bases, J lost 0 bases, and 20 bases lay in between.

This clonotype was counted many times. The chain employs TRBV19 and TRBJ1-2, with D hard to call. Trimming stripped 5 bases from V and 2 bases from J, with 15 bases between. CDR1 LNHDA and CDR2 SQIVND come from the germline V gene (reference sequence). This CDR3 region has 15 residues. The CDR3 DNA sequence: TGTGCCAGTAGTGTAGGACGGAAATTCAACTATGGCTACACCTTC. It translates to CASSVGRKFNYGYTF.